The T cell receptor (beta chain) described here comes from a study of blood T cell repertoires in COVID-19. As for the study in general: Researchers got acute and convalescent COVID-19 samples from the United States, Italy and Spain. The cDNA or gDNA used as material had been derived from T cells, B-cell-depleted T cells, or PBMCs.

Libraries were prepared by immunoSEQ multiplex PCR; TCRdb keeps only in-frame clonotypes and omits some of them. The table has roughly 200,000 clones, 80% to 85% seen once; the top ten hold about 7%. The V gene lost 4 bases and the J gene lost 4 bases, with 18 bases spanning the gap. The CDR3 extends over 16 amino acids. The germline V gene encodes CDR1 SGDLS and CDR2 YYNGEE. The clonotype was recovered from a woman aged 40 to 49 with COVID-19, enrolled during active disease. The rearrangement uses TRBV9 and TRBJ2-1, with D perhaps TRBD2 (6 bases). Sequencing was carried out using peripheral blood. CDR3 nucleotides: TGTGCCAGCAGCCCAAACATAAGACTAGTTTACAATGAGCAGTTCTTC. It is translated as CASSPNIRLVYNEQFF.